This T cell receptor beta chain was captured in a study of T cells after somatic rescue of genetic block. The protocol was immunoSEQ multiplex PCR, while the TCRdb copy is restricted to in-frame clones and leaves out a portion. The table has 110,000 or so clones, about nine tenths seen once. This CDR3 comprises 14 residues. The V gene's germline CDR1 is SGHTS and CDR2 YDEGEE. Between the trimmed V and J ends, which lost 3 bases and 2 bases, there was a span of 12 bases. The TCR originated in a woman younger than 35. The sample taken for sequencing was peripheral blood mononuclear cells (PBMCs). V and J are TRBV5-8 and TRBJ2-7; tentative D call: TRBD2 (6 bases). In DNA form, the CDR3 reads TGTGCCAGCAGCTGGGGGGACCCCGCCTACGAGCAGTACTTC. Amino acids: CASSWGDPAYEQYF.